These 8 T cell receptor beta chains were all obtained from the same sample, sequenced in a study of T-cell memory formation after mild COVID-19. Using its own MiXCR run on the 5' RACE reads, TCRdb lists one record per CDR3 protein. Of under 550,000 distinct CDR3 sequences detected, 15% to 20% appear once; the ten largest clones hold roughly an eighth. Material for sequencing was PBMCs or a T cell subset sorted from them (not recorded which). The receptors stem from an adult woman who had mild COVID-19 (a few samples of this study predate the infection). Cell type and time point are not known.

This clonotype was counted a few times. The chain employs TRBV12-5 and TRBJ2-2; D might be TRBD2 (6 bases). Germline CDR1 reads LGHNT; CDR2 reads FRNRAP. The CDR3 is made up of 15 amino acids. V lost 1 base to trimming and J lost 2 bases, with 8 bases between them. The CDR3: CASGLGLENTGELFF. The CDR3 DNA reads TGTGCTAGTGGTTTGGGACTAGAAAACACCGGGGAGCTGTTTTTT.

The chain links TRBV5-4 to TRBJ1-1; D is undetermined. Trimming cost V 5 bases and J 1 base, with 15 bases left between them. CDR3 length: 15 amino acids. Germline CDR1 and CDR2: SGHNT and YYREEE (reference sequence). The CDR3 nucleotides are TGTGCCAGCAGGATGTGGGTCCGGGCGAACACTGAAGCTTTCTTT. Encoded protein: CASRMWVRANTEAFF.

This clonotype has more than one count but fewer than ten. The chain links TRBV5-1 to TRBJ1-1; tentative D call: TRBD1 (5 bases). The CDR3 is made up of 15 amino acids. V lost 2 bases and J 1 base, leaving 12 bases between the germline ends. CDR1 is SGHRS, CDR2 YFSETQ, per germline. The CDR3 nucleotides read TGCGCCAGCAGCTTTTCCCCGGGGGAGAACACTGAAGCTTTCTTT. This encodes CASSFSPGENTEAFF.

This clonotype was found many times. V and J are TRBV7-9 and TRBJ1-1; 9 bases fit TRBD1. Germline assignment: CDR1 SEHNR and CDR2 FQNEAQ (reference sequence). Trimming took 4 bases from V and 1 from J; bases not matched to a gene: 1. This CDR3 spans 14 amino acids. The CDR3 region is CASSWGQGNTEAFF. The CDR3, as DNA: TGTGCCAGCAGCTGGGGACAGGGGAACACTGAAGCTTTCTTT.

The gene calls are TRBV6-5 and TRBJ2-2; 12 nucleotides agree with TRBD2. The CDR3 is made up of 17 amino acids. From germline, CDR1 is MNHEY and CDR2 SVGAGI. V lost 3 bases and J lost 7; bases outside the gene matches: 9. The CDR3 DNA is TGTGCCAGCAGTTATCGTGGGACTAGCGGGTTTGTCGGGGAGCTGTTTTTT. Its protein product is CASSYRGTSGFVGELFF.

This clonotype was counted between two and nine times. Here the CDR3 reads CASSPARGYTEAFF. CDR3 in DNA: TGCGCCAGCAGCCCGGCCAGGGGATACACTGAAGCTTTCTTT. This sequence joins TRBV4-1 and TRBJ1-1; a weak D match, TRBD1 (6 bases). Looked up from germline, CDR1 is MGHRA and CDR2 is YSYEKL. The CDR3 extends over 14 amino acids. V gave up 4 bases and J gave up 3 bases, with 12 bases separating them.

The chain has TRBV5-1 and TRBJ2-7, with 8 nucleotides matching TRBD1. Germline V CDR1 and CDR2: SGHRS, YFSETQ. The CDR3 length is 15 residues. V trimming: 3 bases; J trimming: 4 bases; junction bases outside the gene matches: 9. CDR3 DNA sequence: TGCGCCAGCAGCTGGGGCCCGGACAGGGTGTACGAGCAGTACTTC. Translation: CASSWGPDRVYEQYF.

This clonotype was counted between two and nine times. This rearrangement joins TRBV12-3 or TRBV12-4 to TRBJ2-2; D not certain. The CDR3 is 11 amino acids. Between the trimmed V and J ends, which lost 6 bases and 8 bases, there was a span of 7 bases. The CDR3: CASSPSGELFF. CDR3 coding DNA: TGTGCCAGCAGCCCCTCAGGGGAGCTGTTTTTT.